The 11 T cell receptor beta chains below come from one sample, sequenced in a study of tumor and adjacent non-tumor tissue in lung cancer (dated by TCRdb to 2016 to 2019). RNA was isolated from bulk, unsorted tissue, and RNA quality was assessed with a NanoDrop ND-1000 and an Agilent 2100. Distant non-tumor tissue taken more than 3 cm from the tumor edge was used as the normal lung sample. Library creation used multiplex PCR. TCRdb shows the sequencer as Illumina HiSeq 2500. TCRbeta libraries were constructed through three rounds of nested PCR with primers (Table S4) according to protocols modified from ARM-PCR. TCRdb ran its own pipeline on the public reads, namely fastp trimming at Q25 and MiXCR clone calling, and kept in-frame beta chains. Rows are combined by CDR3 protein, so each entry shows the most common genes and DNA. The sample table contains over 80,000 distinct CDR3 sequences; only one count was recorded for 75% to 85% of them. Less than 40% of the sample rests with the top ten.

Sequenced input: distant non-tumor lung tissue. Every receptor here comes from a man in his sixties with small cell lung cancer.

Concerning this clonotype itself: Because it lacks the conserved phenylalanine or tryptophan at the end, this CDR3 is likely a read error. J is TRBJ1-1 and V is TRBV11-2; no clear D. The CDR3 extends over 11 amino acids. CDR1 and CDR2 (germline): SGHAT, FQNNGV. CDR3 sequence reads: CAISPFTQAFC. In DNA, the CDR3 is TGTGCCATCAGCCCGTTCACTCAAGCTTTCTGT.

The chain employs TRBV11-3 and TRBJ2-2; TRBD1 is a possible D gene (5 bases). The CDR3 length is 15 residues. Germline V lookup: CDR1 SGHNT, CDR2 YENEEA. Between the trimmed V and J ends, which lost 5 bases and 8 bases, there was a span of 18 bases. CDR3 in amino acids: CASSIDKGQTGELFF. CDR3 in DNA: TGTGCCAGCAGCATCGACAAGGGGCAGACTGGGGAGCTGTTTTTT.

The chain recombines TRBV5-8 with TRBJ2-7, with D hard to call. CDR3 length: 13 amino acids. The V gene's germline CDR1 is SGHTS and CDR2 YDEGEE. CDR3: CAGSLDSVGEQYV. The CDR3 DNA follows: TGTGCCGGCAGCTTGGATTCTGTAGGCGAGCAGTATGTC.

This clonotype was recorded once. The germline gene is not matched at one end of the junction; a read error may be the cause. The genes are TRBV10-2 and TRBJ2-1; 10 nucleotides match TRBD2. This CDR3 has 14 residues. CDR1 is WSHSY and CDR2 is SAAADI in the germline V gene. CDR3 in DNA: TGCGCCACCAGTGAAAGCGGGAGGGCCTCCGAGCAGTTCTTC. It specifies CATSESGRASEQFF.

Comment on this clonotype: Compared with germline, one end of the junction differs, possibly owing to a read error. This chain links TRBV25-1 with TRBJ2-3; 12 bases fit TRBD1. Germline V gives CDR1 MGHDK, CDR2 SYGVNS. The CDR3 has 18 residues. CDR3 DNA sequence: TGTGCCTGCAGTGCAACCCAAAGGGGACAGGGGGCATCAGATACGCAGTATTTT. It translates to CACSATQRGQGASDTQYF.

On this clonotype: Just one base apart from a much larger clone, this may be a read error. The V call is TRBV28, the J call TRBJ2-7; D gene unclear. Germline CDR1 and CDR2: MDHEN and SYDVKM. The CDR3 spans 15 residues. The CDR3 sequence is CASSPPGSLTYERYF. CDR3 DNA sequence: TGTGCCAGCAGTCCCCCGGGCAGCCTAACCTACGAGCGGTACTTC.

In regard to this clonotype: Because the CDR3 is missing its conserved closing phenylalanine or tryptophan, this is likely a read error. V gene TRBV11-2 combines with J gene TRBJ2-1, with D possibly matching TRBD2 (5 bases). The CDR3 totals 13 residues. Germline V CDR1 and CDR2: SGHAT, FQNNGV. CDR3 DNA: TGTGACAGCAGCTTACGAGGGAACAATGATCAGTTCCTC. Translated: CDSSLRGNNDQFL.

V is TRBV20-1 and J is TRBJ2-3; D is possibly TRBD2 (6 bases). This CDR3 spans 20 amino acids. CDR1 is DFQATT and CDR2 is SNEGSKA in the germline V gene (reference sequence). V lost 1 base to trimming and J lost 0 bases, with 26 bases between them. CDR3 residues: CSARAGTGRLAEISTDTQYF. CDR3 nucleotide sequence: TGCAGTGCTAGAGCTGGCACGGGGAGATTAGCGGAGATTAGCACAGATACGCAGTATTTT.

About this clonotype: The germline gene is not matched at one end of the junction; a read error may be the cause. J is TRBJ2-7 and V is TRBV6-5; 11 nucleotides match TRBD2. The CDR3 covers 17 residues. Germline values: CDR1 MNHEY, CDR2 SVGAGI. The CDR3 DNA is TGCGCCAGCAGCCGCGTGACTAGCGGGATTCTTTCCTACGAGCAGTACTTC. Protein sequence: CASSRVTSGILSYEQYF.

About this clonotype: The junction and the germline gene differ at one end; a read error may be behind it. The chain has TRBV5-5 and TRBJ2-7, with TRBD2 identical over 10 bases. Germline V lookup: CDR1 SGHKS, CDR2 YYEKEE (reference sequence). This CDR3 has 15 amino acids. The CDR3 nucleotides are TGTGCCATCAGCTACGGGACTAGCGAGAGGAGCGAGCAGTACTTC. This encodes CAISYGTSERSEQYF.

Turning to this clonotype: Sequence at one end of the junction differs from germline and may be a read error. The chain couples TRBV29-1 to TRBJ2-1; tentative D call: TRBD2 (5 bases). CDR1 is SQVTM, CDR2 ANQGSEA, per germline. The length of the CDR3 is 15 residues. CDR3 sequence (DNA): TGCAGCCTTGAACGTCGAGAGAGGGTGTACAATGAGCAGTTCTTC. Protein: CSLERRERVYNEQFF.